This T cell receptor beta chain was captured by sequencing in a study of human T cells and chemical hapten exposure. The germline V and J ends were trimmed by 4 bases and 6 bases, with 4 bases remaining between them. This CDR3 has 11 amino acids. Germline loops: CDR1 LGHDT, CDR2 YNNKEL (reference sequence). The time point: patch test 1, 2 weeks after DPC sensitization. The treatment was: therapeutic diphenylcyclopropenone sensitization with weekly scalp DPC. Alopecia patients, 18 to 70 years old and DPC-suitable, served as donors. The library put unique molecular identifiers onto individual cDNA molecules. In TCRdb, the RACE reads were re-called with MiXCR into one record per CDR3 protein. The sample holds nearly 80,000 distinct CDR3 sequences; about a tenth are singletons and the top ten take 1.1% to 1.5%. In its sample, this clonotype was seen many times.

The chain uses TRBV3-1 and TRBJ2-1, with D unclear. The sequenced sample was whole blood, obtained in connection with sensitization to the hapten diphenylcyclopropenone (DPC). This TCR was sampled from a woman aged 50 to 65 with alopecia areata. Some clones in this sample may be carry-over from other donors' samples. CDR3: CASSRVNEQFF. CDR3 coding DNA: TGTGCCAGCAGCCGTGTCAATGAGCAGTTCTTC.